Given below is one T cell receptor beta chain in context. The target antigen is unknown. A much larger clone lies one base from this, so it may be a read error. The library was made from cDNA and included unique molecular identifiers. It was from roughly 0.93 to 9.6 million T cells that 530,000 or so cDNA molecules came. In TCRdb, the PCR reads were re-called with MiXCR into one record per CDR3 protein. The table shows around 400,000 distinct CDR3 sequences, with about a third occurring only once. These data originate in a study of post-analysis software for immune sequencing data. Study-level findings and limits: When the samples were clustered directly with F measure, those that had been prepared in the same batch showed strong co-clustering. Patients with multiple sclerosis recorded significantly lower normalized Chao1 diversity than controls, the study found.

The sequence was collected from a girl aged 5 to 17 with multiple sclerosis. The source material was blood.

CDR3 region: CSVQDRGSYNEQSF. In DNA form, the CDR3 reads TGCAGCGTTCAGGACAGGGGCTCCTACAATGAGCAGTCCTTC. V and J are TRBV29-1 and TRBJ2-1; TRBD1 aligns across 9 bases. This CDR3 contains 14 residues. The germline V gene has CDR1 SQVTM and CDR2 ANQGSEA.